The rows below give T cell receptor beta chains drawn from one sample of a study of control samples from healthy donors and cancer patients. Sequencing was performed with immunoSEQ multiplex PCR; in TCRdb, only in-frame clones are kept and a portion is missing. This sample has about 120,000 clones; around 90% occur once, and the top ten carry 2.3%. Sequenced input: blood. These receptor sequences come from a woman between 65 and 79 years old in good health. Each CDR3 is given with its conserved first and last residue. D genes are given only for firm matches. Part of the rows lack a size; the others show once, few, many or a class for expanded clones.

CDR3: CASCPRRNEKLFF; DNA: TGTGCCAGCTGCCCCCGGCGAAATGAGAAACTGTTTTTT; D: .; size: .; V: TRBV6-2/TRBV6-3; J: TRBJ1-4
CDR3: CASSYSRQGVYGYTF; DNA: TGTGCCAGCAGCTACTCCCGGCAGGGTGTCTATGGCTACACCTTC; D: .; size: .; V: TRBV6-5; J: TRBJ1-2
CDR3: CASTVWGGSTDTQYF; DNA: TGTGCCAGCACGGTGTGGGGGGGAAGCACAGATACGCAGTATTTT; D: TRBD2; size: .; V: TRBV7-6; J: TRBJ2-3
CDR3: CASRTGVSNQPQHF; DNA: TGTGCCAGCCGAACAGGAGTTAGCAATCAGCCCCAGCATTTT; D: .; size: .; V: TRBV6-5; J: TRBJ1-5
CDR3: CASTGQGAFANGYTF; DNA: TGTGCCAGCACCGGACAGGGAGCGTTCGCGAATGGCTACACCTTC; D: TRBD1; size: .; V: TRBV2; J: TRBJ1-2
CDR3: CASSQLKGGGAMGETQYF; DNA: TGTGCCAGCAGCCAACTGAAGGGGGGCGGGGCCATGGGGGAGACCCAGTACTTC; D: .; size: .; V: TRBV4-2; J: TRBJ2-5
CDR3: CSAGPTGVNEQFF; DNA: TGCAGCGCGGGGCCCACAGGGGTCAATGAGCAGTTCTTC; D: TRBD1; size: .; V: TRBV29-1; J: TRBJ2-1
CDR3: CASSQAPGQHYEQYF; DNA: TGTGCCAGCAGCCAAGCCCCGGGACAACACTACGAGCAGTACTTC; D: .; size: few; V: TRBV3-1/TRBV3-2; J: TRBJ2-7
CDR3: CASSSTTGMNTEAFF; DNA: TGTGCCAGCAGCTCCACCACAGGGATGAACACTGAAGCTTTCTTT; D: .; size: once; V: TRBV7-9; J: TRBJ1-1
CDR3: CASSNTPGTGPYGYTF; DNA: TGTGCCAGCAGTAACACGCCCGGGACAGGGCCCTATGGCTACACCTTC; D: TRBD1; size: .; V: TRBV2; J: TRBJ1-2
CDR3: CATLPGLAGYNEQFF; DNA: TGTGCCACCCTCCCGGGACTAGCGGGCTACAATGAGCAGTTCTTC; D: TRBD2; size: once; V: TRBV6-4; J: TRBJ2-1
CDR3: CASSVQGGGNTEAFF; DNA: TGTGCCAGCAGCGTACAGGGTGGAGGAAACACTGAAGCTTTCTTT; D: .; size: .; V: TRBV9; J: TRBJ1-1
CDR3: CARSGRREGVHGYTF; DNA: TGTGCCAGAAGCGGAAGGAGGGAGGGGGTCCATGGCTACACCTTC; D: .; size: few; V: TRBV5-3; J: TRBJ1-2
CDR3: CSGGQGTEKLFF; DNA: TGCAGCGGGGGACAGGGTACTGAAAAACTGTTTTTT; D: TRBD1; size: .; V: TRBV29-1; J: TRBJ1-4
CDR3: CASSQDSGTGPGNTIYF; DNA: TGTGCCAGCAGCCAAGACTCCGGGACAGGGCCTGGAAACACCATATATTTT; D: TRBD1; size: few; V: TRBV5-4; J: TRBJ1-3
CDR3: CATSSGFLSSGNTIYF; DNA: TGTGCCACCAGTAGCGGCTTTTTGAGCTCTGGAAACACCATATATTTT; D: .; size: .; V: TRBV15; J: TRBJ1-3
CDR3: CASSKGRLTAWLGTEAFF; DNA: TGTGCCAGCAGCAAAGGGAGGCTGACAGCGTGGTTGGGGACTGAAGCTTTCTTT; D: .; size: .; V: TRBV7-2; J: TRBJ1-1
CDR3: CASSLEPIGVRNEQFF; DNA: TGCGCCAGCAGCTTGGAACCGATAGGGGTAAGGAATGAGCAGTTCTTC; D: .; size: .; V: TRBV5-1; J: TRBJ2-1
CDR3: CASSFRPGQANEKLFF; DNA: TGCGCCAGCAGCTTTAGGCCGGGACAGGCCAATGAAAAACTGTTTTTT; D: TRBD1; size: .; V: TRBV5-1; J: TRBJ1-4
CDR3: CASSASRNSPLHF; DNA: TGTGCCAGCAGCGCCTCCCGGAATTCACCCCTCCACTTT; D: .; size: .; V: TRBV7-3; J: TRBJ1-6
CDR3: CASSMIGGLPMETQYF; DNA: TGTGCCAGTAGTATGATCGGCGGCCTACCAATGGAGACCCAGTACTTC; D: .; size: few; V: TRBV19; J: TRBJ2-5
CDR3: CATSYTRDRGPTGELFF; DNA: TGTGCCACCAGCTATACTCGGGACAGGGGGCCAACCGGGGAGCTGTTTTTT; D: TRBD1; size: .; V: TRBV24-1; J: TRBJ2-2
CDR3: CASSRQGKNTGELFF; DNA: TGTGCCAGTAGTAGACAGGGGAAAAACACCGGGGAGCTGTTTTTT; D: TRBD1; size: .; V: TRBV19; J: TRBJ2-2
CDR3: CASSEASSLNTEAFF; DNA: TGCGCCAGCAGTGAGGCATCATCTTTGAACACTGAAGCTTTCTTT; D: .; size: .; V: TRBV10-2; J: TRBJ1-1
CDR3: CASSYSTRGREAFF; DNA: TGTGCCAGCAGTTACTCGACCAGGGGGCGGGAAGCTTTCTTT; D: TRBD1; size: .; V: TRBV6-6; J: TRBJ1-1
CDR3: CASSRGPRTNYGYTF; DNA: TGCGCCAGCAGCCGCGGGCCCCGGACCAACTATGGCTACACCTTC; D: .; size: .; V: TRBV4-1; J: TRBJ1-2
CDR3: CASSLGRDSGTGELFF; DNA: TGTGCCAGCAGCTTAGGCAGGGACAGCGGGACCGGGGAGCTGTTTTTT; D: .; size: .; V: TRBV7-9; J: TRBJ2-2
CDR3: CASRRGLVGNQPQHF; DNA: TGTGCCAGTCGAAGGGGGTTGGTTGGCAATCAGCCCCAGCATTTT; D: .; size: few; V: TRBV19; J: TRBJ1-5
CDR3: CASSHRDREETYEQYF; DNA: TGTGCTAGCAGCCACCGGGACAGGGAGGAAACCTACGAGCAGTACTTC; D: TRBD1; size: .; V: TRBV7-7; J: TRBJ2-7